This T cell receptor (beta chain) was captured by sequencing in a study of healthy donors' naive CD4 and CD8 T cells. Regarding this clonotype: Its antigen is as yet unknown.

This CDR3 has 14 residues. The V end was cut by 6 bases, the J end by 7 bases, with 19 bases between. Germline values: CDR1 SQVTM, CDR2 ANQGSEA. Each TCR library used around 0.5 ug of total RNA and a linear amplification protocol. Using its own MiXCR run on the reads, TCRdb lists one record per CDR3 protein. The sample lists about 180,000 distinct CDR3 sequences; under 85% were seen once. The study's findings and limits: Bulk sequencing left alpha and beta chains unpaired.

The sample was naive CD4+ and CD8+ T cells sorted from blood, pooled from several donors. The clonotype comes from a pool of human donors in good health; the sample pools cells from several healthy donors. The chain couples TRBV29-1 to TRBJ2-4; the D gene could be TRBD1 or TRBD2 (5 bases each). DNA for the CDR3: TGCAGCGTCGGACCCGACGGGTGGGGGAACATTCAGTACTTC. Translating it yields CSVGPDGWGNIQYF.